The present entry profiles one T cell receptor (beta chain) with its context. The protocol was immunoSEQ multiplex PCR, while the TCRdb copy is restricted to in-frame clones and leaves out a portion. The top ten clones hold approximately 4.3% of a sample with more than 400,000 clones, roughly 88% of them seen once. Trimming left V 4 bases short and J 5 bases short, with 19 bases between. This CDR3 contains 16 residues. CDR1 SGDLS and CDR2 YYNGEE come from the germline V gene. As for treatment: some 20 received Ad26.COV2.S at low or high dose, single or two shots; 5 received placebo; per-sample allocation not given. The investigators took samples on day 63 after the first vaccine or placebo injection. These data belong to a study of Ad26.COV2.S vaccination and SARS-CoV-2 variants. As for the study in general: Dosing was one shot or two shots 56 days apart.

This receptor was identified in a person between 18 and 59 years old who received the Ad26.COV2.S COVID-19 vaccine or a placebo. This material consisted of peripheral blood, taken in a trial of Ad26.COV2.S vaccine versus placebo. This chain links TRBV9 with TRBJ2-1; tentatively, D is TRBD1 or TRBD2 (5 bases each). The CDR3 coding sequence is TGTGCCAGCAGCATATACCAGGGACCCCCACACAATGAGCAGTTCTTC. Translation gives CASSIYQGPPHNEQFF.